A single sample gave rise to the 13 T cell receptor beta chains below, sequenced in a study of blood T cell repertoires in COVID-19. Method: immunoSEQ multiplex PCR; TCRdb's copy keeps in-frame clones and lacks some. The table records tens of thousands of clones, approximately 88% of them present only once. Sequencing used peripheral blood. These receptors came from a human donor in a cohort sampled during active COVID-19.

This chain links TRBV25-1 with TRBJ1-2; D gene ambiguous. This CDR3 contains 13 residues. V lost 5 bases, J lost 8 bases, and 15 bases lay in between. From germline, CDR1 is MGHDK and CDR2 SYGVNS. The CDR3 DNA follows: TGTGCCAGCAGTTCCTTGGGAGCGGCAGGCTACACCTTC. As protein: CASSSLGAAGYTF.

The rearrangement uses TRBV15 and TRBJ1-2; D is perhaps TRBD1 (5 bases). This CDR3 is built from 13 residues. Germline CDR1 LNHNV, CDR2 YYDKDF (reference sequence). DNA of the CDR3: TGTGCTGTCAGACAGTATGCTAACTATGGCTACACCTTC. Protein sequence: CAVRQYANYGYTF.

This chain connects TRBV7-2 to TRBJ2-7, with D possibly TRBD1 on 6 matching bases. The germline CDR1 and CDR2 sequences are SGHTA and FQGNSA. The ends were cut back, 5 bases at V and 0 bases at J, with 17 bases in the middle. The length of the CDR3 is 16 residues. The CDR3 coding sequence is TGTGCCAGCAGCGCTAGCCAGGGGTCCAACTCCTACGAGCAGTACTTC. It specifies CASSASQGSNSYEQYF.

This chain links TRBV3-1 (or the pseudogene TRBV3-2) with TRBJ1-4; tentative D call: TRBD1 (5 bases). Germline CDR1 and CDR2: LGHDT and YNNKEL (reference sequence). The CDR3 consists of 14 residues. With 2 bases removed from V and 4 bases from J, the gap between germline ends came to 8 bases. Here the CDR3 reads CASSQRDSNEKLFF. The CDR3 DNA follows: TGTGCCAGCAGCCAACGTGACAGTAATGAAAAACTGTTTTTT.

The sample holds a few counts of this clone. CDR3 sequence: CASSSLQGGGYTF. The CDR3 DNA follows: TGTGCCAGCAGTTCATTACAGGGCGGTGGCTACACCTTC. V is TRBV6-2 or TRBV6-3 and J is TRBJ1-2, with D perhaps matching TRBD1 (6 bases). V was shortened by 4 bases and J by 7 bases, with 13 bases between the two germline ends. The CDR3 covers 13 residues. The germline V gene has CDR1 MNHEY and CDR2 SVGEGT.

This clone was recorded once. The chain joins TRBV18 to TRBJ1-1; D call uncertain. The germline CDR1 and CDR2 sequences are KGHSH and LQKENI. V lost 2 bases to trimming and J lost 5 bases, with 9 bases between them. The CDR3 spans 13 residues. The DNA for the CDR3 is TGTGCCAGCTCACCAAGCGGGGAGACTGAAGCTTTCTTT. This codes for CASSPSGETEAFF.

V and J are TRBV3-1 (or the pseudogene TRBV3-2) and TRBJ1-4; D possibly corresponds to TRBD1 (5 bases). The germline CDR1 and CDR2 sequences are LGHDT and YNNKEL (reference sequence). Trimming pared 0 bases from V and 17 bases from J, leaving 16 bases between. The CDR3 runs to 13 residues. CDR3 loop: CASSQDQGREAFF. CDR3 DNA sequence: TGTGCCAGCAGCCAAGATCAGGGCAGGGAAGCATTTTTT.

The CDR3 sequence is CASSGGLWNEQFF. DNA for the CDR3: TGCGCCAGCAGCGGCGGCTTATGGAATGAGCAGTTCTTC. The chain links TRBV5-1 to TRBJ2-1; D not certain. The CDR3 is made up of 13 amino acids. V lost 4 bases to trimming and J lost 7 bases, with 12 bases between them. In germline, CDR1 is SGHRS, CDR2 YFSETQ. Filled out from reference TRBV5-1 and TRBJ2-1, the complete variable domain reads KAGVTQTPRYLIKTRGQQVTLSCSPISGHRSVSWYQQTPGQGLQFLFEYFSETQRNKGNFPGRFSGRQFSNSRSEMNVSTLELGDSALYLCASSGGLWNEQFFGPGTRLTVL.

V gene TRBV19 combines with J gene TRBJ1-4; D is unclear. Germline V gives CDR1 LNHDA, CDR2 SQIVND (reference sequence). Trimming removed 3 bases at V and 4 bases at J, with 12 bases between. This CDR3 comprises 15 residues. The CDR3 protein is CASSIGGDRNEKLFF. The CDR3 DNA follows: TGTGCCAGTAGTATTGGCGGGGATCGTAATGAAAAACTGTTTTTT. The full variable domain, rest sourced from reference TRBV19 and TRBJ1-4, is DGGITQSPKYLFRKEGQNVTLSCEQNLNHDAMYWYRQDPGQGLRLIYYSQIVNDFQKGDIAEGYSVSREKKESFPLTVTSAQKNPTAFYLCASSIGGDRNEKLFFGSGTQLSVL.

The V and J genes are TRBV9 and TRBJ1-6; 7 bases map to TRBD1. V lost 2 bases and J lost 10; bases outside the gene matches: 6. CDR1 SGDLS and CDR2 YYNGEE come from the germline V gene. The CDR3 is made up of 14 amino acids. CDR3 sequence reads: CASSVGTVGSPLHF. The CDR3 DNA reads as TGTGCCAGCAGCGTCGGGACAGTCGGGTCACCCCTCCACTTT.

The chain combines TRBV6-1 with TRBJ1-2; possible D gene TRBD1, 6 bases. The CDR3 is made up of 15 amino acids. Germline assignment: CDR1 MNHNS and CDR2 SASEGT. V was cut by 1 base and J by 4 bases, with 13 bases left in between. This chain's CDR3 is CASSEEGQRSYGYTF. The CDR3 DNA reads TGTGCCAGCAGTGAAGAAGGACAGAGATCCTATGGCTACACCTTC.

The rearrangement uses TRBV28 and TRBJ2-7; tentatively, D is TRBD1 (5 bases). The CDR3 length is 13 residues. Germline assignment: CDR1 MDHEN and CDR2 SYDVKM. With 5 bases removed from V and 3 bases from J, the gap between germline ends came to 11 bases. CDR3 loop: CASSAGPFYEQYF. CDR3 bases: TGTGCCAGCAGTGCAGGGCCCTTCTACGAGCAGTACTTC.

This chain uses TRBV9 with TRBJ2-1, with 8 bases aligning to TRBD2. Germline V CDR1 and CDR2: SGDLS, YYNGEE. The CDR3 sequence is 18 residues long. V shed 0 bases, J shed 5 bases, and the junction held 13 bases outside the gene matches. CDR3 region: CASSVVGSGGIGNNEQFF. CDR3 nucleotide sequence: TGTGCCAGCAGCGTAGTTGGCAGCGGGGGTATCGGGAACAATGAGCAGTTCTTC.